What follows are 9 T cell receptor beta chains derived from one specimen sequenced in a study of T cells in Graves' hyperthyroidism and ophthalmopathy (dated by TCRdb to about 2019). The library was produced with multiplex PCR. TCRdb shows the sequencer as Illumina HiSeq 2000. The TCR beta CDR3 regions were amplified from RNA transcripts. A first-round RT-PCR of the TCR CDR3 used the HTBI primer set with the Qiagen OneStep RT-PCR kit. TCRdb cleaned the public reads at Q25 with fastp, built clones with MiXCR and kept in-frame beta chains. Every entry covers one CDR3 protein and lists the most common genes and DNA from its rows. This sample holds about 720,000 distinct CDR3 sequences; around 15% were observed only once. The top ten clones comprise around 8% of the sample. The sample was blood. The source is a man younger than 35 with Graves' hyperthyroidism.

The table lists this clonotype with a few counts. In nucleotides, the CDR3 is TGCGCCAGCAGCCAAGGAAGTGGGACAGGGTTCACCGGGGAGCTGTTTTTT. It yields the protein CASSQGSGTGFTGELFF. The chain joins TRBV4-1 to TRBJ2-2; 9 bases line up with TRBD1. There are 17 residues in the CDR3. From germline, CDR1 is MGHRA and CDR2 YSYEKL. J lost 4 bases, V lost 1 base, and 7 bases had no gene match.

CDR3 nucleotides: TGTGCCAGCAGTTCTGGGTACAATCAGCCCCAGCATTTT. It codes for CASSSGYNQPQHF. This chain joins TRBV6-5 and TRBJ1-5; D ambiguous. This CDR3 is built from 13 residues. Deletions cut 4 bases from V and 3 bases from J, with 7 bases between. Germline CDR1 is MNHEY and CDR2 is SVGAGI.

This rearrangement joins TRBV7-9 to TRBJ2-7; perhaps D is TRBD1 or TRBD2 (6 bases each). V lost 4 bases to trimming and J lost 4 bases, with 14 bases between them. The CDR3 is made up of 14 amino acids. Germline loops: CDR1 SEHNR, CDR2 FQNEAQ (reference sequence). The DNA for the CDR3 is TGTGCCAGCAGCTACAGGGAGGCCCCTTACGAGCAGTACTTC. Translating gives CASSYREAPYEQYF. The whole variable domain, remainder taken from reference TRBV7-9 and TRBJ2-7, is DTGVSQNPRHKITKRGQNVTFRCDPISEHNRLYWYRQTLGQGPEFLTYFQNEAQLEKSRLLSDRFSAERPKGSFSTLEIQRTEQGDSAMYLCASSYREAPYEQYFGPGTRLTVT.

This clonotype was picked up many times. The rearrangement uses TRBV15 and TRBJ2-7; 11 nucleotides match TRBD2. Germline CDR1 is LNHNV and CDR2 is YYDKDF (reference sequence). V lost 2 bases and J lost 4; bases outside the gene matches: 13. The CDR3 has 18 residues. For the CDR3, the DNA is TGTGCCACCAGCAGACTCAGCGGGACTAGCGGAGACCTTTACGAGCAGTACTTC. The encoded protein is CATSRLSGTSGDLYEQYF.

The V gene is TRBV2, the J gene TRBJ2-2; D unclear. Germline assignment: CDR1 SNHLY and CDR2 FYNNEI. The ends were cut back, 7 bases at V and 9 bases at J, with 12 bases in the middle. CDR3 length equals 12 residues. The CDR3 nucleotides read TGTGCCAGCACCAATCTCCTACGGGAGCTGTTTTTT. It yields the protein CASTNLLRELFF.

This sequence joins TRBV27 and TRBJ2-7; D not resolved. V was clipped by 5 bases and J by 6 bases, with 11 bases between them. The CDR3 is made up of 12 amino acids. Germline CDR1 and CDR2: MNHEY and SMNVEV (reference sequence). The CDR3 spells CASSEINGEQYF. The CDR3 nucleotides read TGTGCCAGCAGTGAAATAAATGGCGAGCAGTACTTC.

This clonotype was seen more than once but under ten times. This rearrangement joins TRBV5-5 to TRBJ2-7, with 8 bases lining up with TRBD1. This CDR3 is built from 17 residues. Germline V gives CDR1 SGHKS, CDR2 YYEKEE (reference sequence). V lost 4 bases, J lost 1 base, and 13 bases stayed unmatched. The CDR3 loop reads CASSPDRGHYVSYEQYF. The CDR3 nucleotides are TGTGCCAGCAGCCCCGACAGGGGCCATTATGTGTCCTACGAGCAGTACTTC.

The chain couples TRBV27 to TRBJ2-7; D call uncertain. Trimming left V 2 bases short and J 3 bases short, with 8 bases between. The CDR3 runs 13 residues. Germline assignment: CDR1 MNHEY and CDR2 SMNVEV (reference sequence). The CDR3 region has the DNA TGTGCCAGCAGTTTAAGCGTTAACTACGAGCAGTACTTC. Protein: CASSLSVNYEQYF.

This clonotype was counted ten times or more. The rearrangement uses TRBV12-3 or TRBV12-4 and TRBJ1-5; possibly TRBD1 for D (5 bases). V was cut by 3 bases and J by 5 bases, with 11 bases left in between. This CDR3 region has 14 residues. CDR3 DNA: TGTGCCAGCAGTTTTGGGGGAGGACATCAGCCCCAGCATTTT. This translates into CASSFGGGHQPQHF.